Shown below are 25 T cell receptor beta chains from a single sample sequenced in a study of technical replicates of blood from several donors. TCRdb's table, derived via immunoSEQ multiplex PCR, lists solely in-frame clones and lacks some. The table includes about 100,000 clones, around 95% detected once. The sample was T cells isolated from PBMCs. The receptors shown here come from a human donor in good health.

The CDR3 DNA reads as TGCAGCGATACAAGGAACACTGAAGCTTTCTTT. Protein: CSDTRNTEAFF. This rearrangement joins TRBV29-1 to TRBJ1-1; D not resolved. With 7 bases removed from V and 1 base from J, the gap between germline ends came to 7 bases. The CDR3 consists of 11 residues. Germline CDR1 and CDR2: SQVTM and ANQGSEA.

The chain employs TRBV4-1 and TRBJ2-2; a possible D gene is TRBD2 (5 bases). The CDR3 loop spans 16 amino acids. Germline assignment: CDR1 MGHRA and CDR2 YSYEKL. V dropped 4 bases and J dropped 1 base, with 13 bases sitting between them. CDR3 in amino acids: CASSPRGRGNTGELFF. The CDR3 coding sequence is TGCGCCAGCAGCCCAAGAGGGAGAGGGAACACCGGGGAGCTGTTTTTT.

The chain joins TRBV7-2 to TRBJ2-4, with D unclear. There are 13 residues in the CDR3. Germline V CDR1 and CDR2: SGHTA, FQGNSA. V was pared by 2 bases and J by 0 bases, with 2 bases between. The CDR3 DNA follows: TGTGCCAGCAGCTTACTAGCCAAAAACATTCAGTACTTC. The encoded protein is CASSLLAKNIQYF.

The chain combines TRBV10-3 with TRBJ2-4; weak D call: TRBD2 (5 bases). The germline V and J ends were trimmed by 10 bases and 0 bases, with 19 bases remaining between them. Germline lookup yields CDR1 ENHRY and CDR2 SYGVKD. The CDR3 is 16 amino acids. The CDR3 loop reads CATGKRPKIAKNIQYF. DNA for the CDR3: TGTGCCACGGGGAAGAGACCGAAGATAGCCAAAAACATTCAGTACTTC.

This clone was found once. V gene TRBV29-1 combines with J gene TRBJ2-7, with D maybe TRBD1 (5 bases). This CDR3 is 12 amino acids long. V lost 8 bases to trimming and J lost 2 bases, with 13 bases between them. Germline values: CDR1 SQVTM, CDR2 ANQGSEA. The DNA for the CDR3 is TGCAGCATATACAGGTCCCCCTACGAGCAGTACTTC. This encodes CSIYRSPYEQYF.

This clone has just one count. The rearrangement joins TRBV19 to TRBJ2-7, with 9 positions matching TRBD1. From germline, CDR1 is LNHDA and CDR2 SQIVND (reference sequence). The CDR3 contains 16 residues. Germline trimming cut 4 bases from V and 1 base from J; bases unmatched to any gene: 8. The CDR3: CASSSPRDRASYEQYF. CDR3 sequence (DNA): TGTGCCAGTAGTAGCCCCCGGGACAGGGCTTCCTACGAGCAGTACTTC.

With respect to this clone: At one boundary the junction diverges from the germline segment, which might be a read error. CDR3 loop: CATSRAGGQETQYF. In DNA form, the CDR3 reads TGTGCCACCAGTAGAGCGGGAGGCCAAGAGACCCAGTACTTC. This rearrangement joins TRBV6-1 to TRBJ2-5; 9 bases align to TRBD2. Germline V gene lookup returns CDR1 MNHNS and CDR2 SASEGT. There are 14 residues in the CDR3.

CDR3 sequence: CASSSGSAEQYF. CDR3 sequence (DNA): TGTGCCAGCAGTTCGGGTTCGGCCGAGCAGTACTTC. This chain connects TRBV7-9 to TRBJ2-7; D is undetermined. The CDR3 has 12 amino acids. The V and J ends lost 6 bases and 6 bases respectively, with 12 bases between them. The germline CDR1 and CDR2 sequences are SEHNR and FQNEAQ (reference sequence).

This chain links TRBV28 with TRBJ2-1; 12 bases are shared with TRBD2. This CDR3 region has 14 residues. V shed 7 bases, J shed 5 bases, and the junction held 3 bases outside the gene matches. CDR1 is MDHEN, CDR2 SYDVKM, per germline. The CDR3 is CASTTSGGHNEQFF. The CDR3 bases are TGTGCCAGCACGACTAGCGGGGGACACAATGAGCAGTTCTTC.

This clone was recorded only once. The V call is TRBV29-1, the J call TRBJ2-7; 8 nucleotides match TRBD1. The CDR3 loop spans 13 amino acids. The germline V gene has CDR1 SQVTM and CDR2 ANQGSEA. J was trimmed by 3 bases and V by 5 bases; bases with no gene match: 6. CDR3 loop: CSVYGGTGYEQYF. As DNA, the CDR3 is TGCAGCGTTTACGGAGGGACAGGCTACGAGCAGTACTTC.

This clone was counted between two and nine times. The chain couples TRBV6-4 to TRBJ2-1; 14 bases fit TRBD2. The CDR3 spans 14 residues. The junction had 1 base not matched to a gene; V was cut back by 4 bases and J by 8 bases. Germline CDR1 and CDR2: MRHNA and SNTAGT. The CDR3, as DNA: TGTGCCAGCAGTGGGGGACTAGCGGGAGATGAGCAGTTCTTC. It encodes CASSGGLAGDEQFF.

The chain links TRBV7-3 to TRBJ2-6, with D perhaps TRBD2 (5 bases). CDR1 SGHTA and CDR2 FQGTGA come from the germline V gene. Trimming removed 5 bases from V and 1 base from J, with 9 bases in between. The CDR3 consists of 15 residues. This chain's CDR3 is CASSPPGSGANVLTF. CDR3 sequence (DNA): TGTGCCAGCAGCCCGCCGGGGTCTGGGGCCAACGTCCTGACTTTC.

The J gene is TRBJ2-1, the V gene TRBV6-5; 8 positions agree with TRBD1. From germline, CDR1 is MNHEY and CDR2 SVGAGI. The CDR3 has 13 amino acids. The V segment lost 7 bases and the J segment 7 bases; nucleotides outside the gene matches: 6. The CDR3 coding sequence is TGTGCCAGCACCCAGGGGGCGCCGAATGAGCAGTTCTTC. Protein product: CASTQGAPNEQFF.

The chain links TRBV29-1 to TRBJ2-5; 7 positions match TRBD2. The V segment lost 6 bases and the J segment 2 bases; nucleotides outside the gene matches: 9. The germline gives CDR1 SQVTM, CDR2 ANQGSEA. This CDR3 is built from 14 residues. The CDR3 protein is CSVLTSRFQETQYF. CDR3 bases: TGCAGCGTCTTGACTAGCAGATTTCAAGAGACCCAGTACTTC.

The chain couples TRBV27 to TRBJ1-4; TRBD1 aligns across 8 bases. CDR3 length: 15 amino acids. The ends lost 6 bases at V and 5 bases at J; junction bases unmatched: 8. The germline V gene encodes CDR1 MNHEY and CDR2 SMNVEV (reference sequence). CDR3 loop: CASRRRQGLNEKLFF. The DNA of the CDR3 is TGTGCCAGCAGGCGCCGACAGGGGTTGAATGAAAAACTGTTTTTT. The entire variable domain, with the rest obtained from reference TRBV27 and TRBJ1-4, is as follows: EAQVTQNPRYLITVTGKKLTVTCSQNMNHEYMSWYRQDPGLGLRQIYYSMNVEVTDKGDVPEGYKVSRKEKRNFPLILESPSPNQTSLYFCASRRRQGLNEKLFFGSGTQLSVL.

CDR3 nucleotides: TGTGCCAGCAGCCCGTTACTAGCGGGAGGGAAAGAGACCCAGTACTTC. Translated: CASSPLLAGGKETQYF. The chain recombines TRBV7-2 with TRBJ2-5, with TRBD2 matching over 13 bases. Germline V gene lookup returns CDR1 SGHTA and CDR2 FQGNSA. There are 16 residues in the CDR3. With 5 bases clipped from V and 3 bases from J, the junction kept 6 bases outside the gene matches.

The V and J genes are TRBV11-2 and TRBJ1-1, with TRBD1 matching 9 bases. CDR1 SGHAT and CDR2 FQNNGV come from the germline V gene. The CDR3 is made up of 15 amino acids. V dropped 4 bases and J dropped 8; count of bases not matched to a gene: 11. The CDR3 reads CASSSTTGGGREAFF. CDR3 nucleotides: TGTGCCAGCAGCTCAACGACAGGGGGGGGTCGGGAAGCTTTCTTT.

The chain employs TRBV9 and TRBJ2-7, with D perhaps matching TRBD2 (6 bases). The CDR3 runs to 14 residues. The V end lost 0 bases, the J end lost 3 bases, and 10 bases lay between the germline ends. CDR1 SGDLS and CDR2 YYNGEE come from the germline V gene. The CDR3 DNA reads TGTGCCAGCAGCGTAGAAAACGGGGGCTACGAGCAGTACTTC. Translated: CASSVENGGYEQYF.

The rearrangement joins TRBV7-3 to TRBJ2-2; TRBD1 matches at 7 bases. CDR1 SGHTA and CDR2 FQGTGA come from the germline V gene. This CDR3 region has 16 residues. Trimming at V came to 1 base and at J to 5 bases, leaving 7 bases not matched to a gene. The CDR3 sequence is CASSLIEGARTGELFF. CDR3 nucleotide sequence: TGTGCCAGCAGCTTAATTGAGGGGGCGAGGACCGGGGAGCTGTTTTTT. Filled out from reference TRBV7-3 and TRBJ2-2, the complete variable domain reads GAGVSQTPSNKVTEKGKYVELRCDPISGHTALYWYRQSLGQGPEFLIYFQGTGAADDSGLPNDRFFAVRPEGSVSTLKIQRTERGDSAVYLCASSLIEGARTGELFFGEGSRLTVL.

The chain carries TRBV28 and TRBJ1-1; 10 nucleotides agree with TRBD1. The length of the CDR3 is 14 residues. Germline lookup yields CDR1 MDHEN and CDR2 SYDVKM. V lost 7 bases and J lost 4; bases outside the gene matches: 6. DNA for the CDR3: TGTGCCAGCATCATACGGGACAGGGGCACTGAAGCTTTCTTT. The encoded protein is CASIIRDRGTEAFF.

This rearrangement joins TRBV13 to TRBJ2-3; 11 nucleotides match TRBD1. The germline V gene has CDR1 PRHDT and CDR2 FYEKMQ (reference sequence). The CDR3 totals 14 residues. The ends lost 4 bases at V and 6 bases at J; junction bases unmatched: 3. For the CDR3, the DNA is TGTGCCAGCAGCTCGGACAGGGGGCCGGATACGCAGTATTTT. It is translated as CASSSDRGPDTQYF. Supplemented by reference TRBV13 and TRBJ2-3, the full variable domain reads AAGVIQSPRHLIKEKRETATLKCYPIPRHDTVYWYQQGPGQDPQFLISFYEKMQSDKGSIPDRFSAQQFSDYHSELNMSSLELGDSALYFCASSSDRGPDTQYFGPGTRLTVL.

V and J are TRBV6-5 and TRBJ1-1; D possibly corresponds to TRBD1 (5 bases). CDR3 length: 15 amino acids. V gave up 2 bases and J gave up 6 bases, with 16 bases separating them. The germline gives CDR1 MNHEY, CDR2 SVGAGI. The CDR3 spells CASSYGNRPTSEAFF. CDR3 DNA sequence: TGTGCCAGCAGTTACGGGAACAGGCCGACATCTGAAGCTTTCTTT.

This clone was seen once. The rearrangement uses TRBV6-5 and TRBJ2-5; TRBD2 might be the D (5 bases). The CDR3 length is 15 residues. V was trimmed by 2 bases and J by 2 bases, leaving 12 bases between them. From germline, CDR1 is MNHEY and CDR2 SVGAGI. DNA of the CDR3: TGTGCCAGCAGTTACAGGATTGAGGGTCAAGAGACCCAGTACTTC. Protein: CASSYRIEGQETQYF.

This chain connects TRBV27 to TRBJ2-1; a weak D match, TRBD2 (5 bases). This CDR3 is 15 amino acids long. V lost 4 bases and J 2 bases, leaving 12 bases between the germline ends. Germline V lookup: CDR1 MNHEY, CDR2 SMNVEV (reference sequence). CDR3 coding DNA: TGTGCCAGCAGTTCCAAGCGGAGCCCCTACAATGAGCAGTTCTTC. As protein: CASSSKRSPYNEQFF.

The chain combines TRBV11-1 with TRBJ2-7; possibly TRBD1 for D (5 bases). The CDR3 is 15 residues long. V lost 0 bases and J lost 1, with 10 bases in between. Per the germline V gene, CDR1 is SGHAT and CDR2 is FQDESV (reference sequence). This chain's CDR3 is CASSLASGPSYEQYF. The DNA for the CDR3 is TGTGCCAGCAGCTTAGCGTCAGGGCCGTCCTACGAGCAGTACTTC. The full variable domain, completed using reference TRBV11-1 and TRBJ2-7, is EAEVAQSPRYKITEKSQAVAFWCDPISGHATLYWYRQILGQGPELLVQFQDESVVDDSQLPKDRFSAERLKGVDSTLKIQPAELGDSAMYLCASSLASGPSYEQYFGPGTRLTVT.